One and the same sample provided the 23 T cell receptor beta chains below, sequenced in a study of shared clonotypes between healthy human individuals (dated by TCRdb to 2020 to 2021). Library method: the immunoSEQ multiplex PCR assay. The table comes from immuneACCESS by way of TCRdb, which keeps in-frame sequences with V and J called. Part of the clones is missing from these tables; in studies checked, under half for an unresolved V gene and the rest for unknown reasons. Within this sample are 95,000 to 120,000 clones, with approximately 70% of them counted one time only. Approximately 25% of the sample goes to the ten largest clones. Sequencing was done on a sample of memory CD8+ T cells sorted from blood. Read against the paper, the sample's cell subset or site label means: CD45RO+ cells pooled with CCR7-negative TemRA cells. Receptors originate from a woman aged 30 to 39 in good health.

The rearrangement joins TRBV19 to TRBJ1-1; D remains unclear. There are 12 residues in the CDR3. V dropped 1 base and J dropped 7 bases, with 7 bases sitting between them. CDR1 is LNHDA and CDR2 is SQIVND in the germline V gene (reference sequence). The CDR3 here is CASSIGFGEAFF. The CDR3 DNA sequence: TGTGCCAGTAGTATAGGTTTCGGTGAAGCTTTCTTT.

This chain connects TRBV7-9 to TRBJ2-7; TRBD1 matches at 9 bases. CDR3 length: 15 amino acids. The V segment lost 5 bases and the J segment 3 bases; nucleotides outside the gene matches: 8. Germline CDR1 reads SEHNR; CDR2 reads FQNEAQ (reference sequence). The CDR3 DNA reads as TGTGCCAGCAGCCCAAACGGGACAGGGCTCTACGAGCAGTACTTC. Its translation: CASSPNGTGLYEQYF.

J is TRBJ2-1 and V is TRBV4-1; 9 bases are a match to TRBD2. The V gene's germline CDR1 is MGHRA and CDR2 YSYEKL. The trim removed 3 bases at V and 7 bases at J, leaving 7 bases unmatched. The CDR3 length is 15 residues. The CDR3 here is CASSHAGGPGNEQFF. Written as DNA, the CDR3 is TGCGCCAGCAGCCACGCGGGAGGGCCAGGGAATGAGCAGTTCTTC.

This clone was counted once. The V and J genes are TRBV2 and TRBJ2-7, with a possible D match to TRBD2 (6 bases). Germline CDR1 and CDR2: SNHLY and FYNNEI. This CDR3 has 11 residues. V gave up 7 bases and J gave up 11 bases, with 15 bases separating them. As DNA, the CDR3 is TGTGCCAGCATGGGAGGCCACGAAAAGTACTTC. Translation: CASMGGHEKYF.

The J gene is TRBJ2-1, the V gene TRBV7-8; a possible D gene is TRBD2 (5 bases). CDR1 and CDR2 (germline): SGHVS, FQNEAQ. V was clipped by 4 bases and J by 7 bases, with 17 bases between them. CDR3 length equals 15 residues. In DNA, the CDR3 is TGTGCCAGCAGCTCAAACGCGGGCTTTGGTAATGAGCAGTTCTTC. Its protein product is CASSSNAGFGNEQFF.

This clone has more than one count but fewer than ten. V is TRBV5-6 and J is TRBJ1-4; D unresolved. CDR3 length equals 14 residues. The germline CDR1 and CDR2 sequences are SGHDT and YYEEEE. Trimming removed 3 bases from V and 0 bases from J, with 6 bases in between. CDR3 in amino acids: CASSSIATNEKLFF. For the CDR3, the DNA is TGTGCCAGCAGCTCGATCGCAACTAATGAAAAACTGTTTTTT. Variable domain in full (rest from reference TRBV5-6 and TRBJ1-4): DAGVTQSPTHLIKTRGQQVTLRCSPKSGHDTVSWYQQALGQGPQFIFQYYEEEERQRGNFPDRFSGHQFPNYSSELNVNALLLGDSALYLCASSSIATNEKLFFGSGTQLSVL.

The chain carries TRBV25-1 and TRBJ2-7, with 7 bases identical to TRBD2. V shed 6 bases and J 5 bases; nucleotides not matched to a gene: 10. Germline CDR1 reads MGHDK; CDR2 reads SYGVNS. The CDR3 is 14 amino acids. The CDR3 nucleotides are TGTGCCAGCAGAGGTCCGGGAGGATCTCACGAGCAGTACTTC. Residues: CASRGPGGSHEQYF.

J is TRBJ2-2 and V is TRBV9; TRBD2 agrees at 7 bases. The germline V gene has CDR1 SGDLS and CDR2 YYNGEE. V lost 0 bases to trimming and J lost 4 bases; unmatched junction nucleotides: 6. The CDR3 consists of 16 residues. The CDR3 here is CASSVERGRVTGELFF. The CDR3 bases are TGTGCCAGCAGCGTAGAACGAGGGAGGGTCACCGGGGAGCTGTTTTTT.

J is TRBJ1-1 and V is TRBV25-1; tentative D call: TRBD1 (5 bases). The germline gives CDR1 MGHDK, CDR2 SYGVNS. V lost 3 bases and J 5 bases, leaving 16 bases between the germline ends. CDR3 length: 15 amino acids. The CDR3 loop is CASSESPGWETEAFF. The CDR3 region has the DNA TGTGCCAGCAGTGAGTCTCCAGGGTGGGAGACTGAAGCTTTCTTT.

The genes are TRBV5-6 and TRBJ2-7; TRBD2 is a possible D gene (5 bases). Germline CDR1 and CDR2: SGHDT and YYEEEE. The CDR3 is 15 residues long. Trimming left V 4 bases short and J 0 bases short, with 14 bases between. CDR3 sequence reads: CASSPSSGSSYEQYF. The CDR3 DNA follows: TGTGCCAGCAGCCCCAGCAGCGGAAGCTCCTACGAGCAGTACTTC. Together with reference TRBV5-6 and TRBJ2-7, the CDR3 gives the full variable domain: DAGVTQSPTHLIKTRGQQVTLRCSPKSGHDTVSWYQQALGQGPQFIFQYYEEEERQRGNFPDRFSGHQFPNYSSELNVNALLLGDSALYLCASSPSSGSSYEQYFGPGTRLTVT.

The chain joins TRBV4-1 to TRBJ2-5; D is unclear. Trimming took 3 bases from V and 5 from J, leaving 16 bases between them. Germline-derived CDR1 and CDR2 are MGHRA and YSYEKL. The CDR3 is 15 amino acids. The DNA for the CDR3 is TGCGCCAGCAGCCAGGTTATTTGGGTTCGGGAGACCCAGTACTTC. Translation gives CASSQVIWVRETQYF.

The V call is TRBV19, the J call TRBJ2-3, with D unresolved. Germline CDR1 reads LNHDA; CDR2 reads SQIVND (reference sequence). Trimming shortened V by 4 bases and J by 4 bases, and 9 bases separated the two germline ends. The CDR3 runs 13 residues. The CDR3 loop is CASSRWTADTQYF. The CDR3 nucleotides read TGTGCCAGTAGTAGATGGACCGCAGATACGCAGTATTTT.

The V and J genes are TRBV2 and TRBJ1-5; the D gene is possibly TRBD1 (6 bases). CDR3 size: 14 residues. V gave up 2 bases and J gave up 7 bases, with 12 bases separating them. CDR1 is SNHLY, CDR2 FYNNEI, per germline. CDR3 sequence (DNA): TGTGCCAGCAGTGAACGGTGGGGGCTCCAGCCCCAGCATTTT. The encoded protein is CASSERWGLQPQHF.

The rearrangement links TRBV13 to TRBJ2-1; D possibly corresponds to TRBD1 (6 bases). Germline-derived CDR1 and CDR2 are PRHDT and FYEKMQ (reference sequence). The CDR3 length is 14 residues. The V and J ends lost 5 bases and 4 bases respectively, with 12 bases between them. The DNA of the CDR3 is TGTGCCAGCAGCACTACAGGGAGATACAATGAGCAGTTCTTC. Amino acid sequence: CASSTTGRYNEQFF.

The chain uses TRBV2 and TRBJ1-1; no clear D gene. Germline assignment: CDR1 SNHLY and CDR2 FYNNEI. V was trimmed by 9 bases and J by 4 bases, leaving 12 bases between them. The CDR3 runs 12 residues. The CDR3 region is CASSKDLTEAFF. CDR3 coding DNA: TGTGCCAGTTCAAAGGATCTCACTGAAGCTTTCTTT.

V is TRBV6-1 and J is TRBJ2-7, with D maybe TRBD1 (6 bases). This CDR3 is 17 amino acids long. Looked up from germline, CDR1 is MNHNS and CDR2 is SASEGT. The V end lost 0 bases, the J end lost 1 base, and 16 bases lay between the germline ends. The CDR3 DNA follows: TGTGCCAGCAGTGAAGCTGTGCAGGGGTGGACGTCCTACGAGCAGTACTTC. This sequence encodes CASSEAVQGWTSYEQYF.

The gene calls are TRBV18 and TRBJ1-3; 7 bases line up with TRBD1. The CDR3 has 14 residues. Looked up from germline, CDR1 is KGHSH and CDR2 is LQKENI. J lost 4 bases, V lost 4 bases, and 4 bases had no gene match. The CDR3 DNA reads as TGTGCCAGCTCACAACAGGGGACGGGAAACACCATATATTTT. Translation gives CASSQQGTGNTIYF.

This clone occurred many times. J is TRBJ1-1 and V is TRBV19; tentatively, D is TRBD1 (6 bases). The CDR3 is made up of 14 amino acids. V lost 2 bases to trimming and J lost 1 base, with 8 bases between them. Germline V CDR1 and CDR2: LNHDA, SQIVND (reference sequence). The CDR3 nucleotides read TGTGCCAGTAGTATACTACAGGGGAACACTGAAGCTTTCTTT. Residues: CASSILQGNTEAFF. Complete variable domain (other parts from reference TRBV19 and TRBJ1-1): DGGITQSPKYLFRKEGQNVTLSCEQNLNHDAMYWYRQDPGQGLRLIYYSQIVNDFQKGDIAEGYSVSREKKESFPLTVTSAQKNPTAFYLCASSILQGNTEAFFGQGTRLTVV.

The rearrangement joins TRBV7-9 to TRBJ1-2, with D uncertain. Between the trimmed V and J ends, which lost 7 bases and 2 bases, there was a span of 8 bases. Germline V gives CDR1 SEHNR, CDR2 FQNEAQ (reference sequence). This CDR3 has 12 residues. For the CDR3, the DNA is TGTGCCAGCACACGACGGAACTATGGCTACACCTTC. This codes for CASTRRNYGYTF.

The rearrangement uses TRBV11-1 and TRBJ2-7; either TRBD1 or TRBD2 may fit D (5 bases each). V shed 4 bases and J shed 2 bases, with 15 bases lying between them. Germline lookup yields CDR1 SGHAT and CDR2 FQDESV (reference sequence). The CDR3 loop spans 15 amino acids. Here the CDR3 DNA reads TGTGCCAGCAGCTACGCTACCGGGGCCACCTACGAGCAGTACTTC. Translating gives CASSYATGATYEQYF. Filled out from reference TRBV11-1 and TRBJ2-7, the complete variable domain reads EAEVAQSPRYKITEKSQAVAFWCDPISGHATLYWYRQILGQGPELLVQFQDESVVDDSQLPKDRFSAERLKGVDSTLKIQPAELGDSAMYLCASSYATGATYEQYFGPGTRLTVT.

The rearrangement links TRBV7-6 to TRBJ1-2, with D maybe TRBD1 (5 bases). The length of the CDR3 is 14 residues. The V gene's germline CDR1 is SGHVS and CDR2 FNYEAQ. Trimming stripped 5 bases from V and 4 bases from J, with 14 bases between. The CDR3: CASSPTDSFYGYTF. CDR3 DNA sequence: TGTGCCAGCAGCCCTACAGACAGCTTCTATGGCTACACCTTC.

This chain joins TRBV29-1 and TRBJ2-1; D unclear. Trimming removed 7 bases at V and 7 bases at J, with 20 bases between. Per the germline V gene, CDR1 is SQVTM and CDR2 is ANQGSEA. The CDR3 is made up of 14 amino acids. In DNA, the CDR3 is TGCAGCGCTTCAAGTCCGGGCCAACAAAATGAGCAGTTCTTC. This encodes CSASSPGQQNEQFF.

In the case of this clone: Given a much more abundant clone one base away, this may be a read error. This same CDR3 is encoded by further DNA sequences in the sample. The chain combines TRBV25-1 with TRBJ2-7, with a weak D call TRBD1 (6 bases). Germline CDR1 MGHDK, CDR2 SYGVNS. The CDR3 loop spans 17 amino acids. CDR3 region: CASSAQGQGALSYEQYF. The CDR3 DNA reads TGTGCTAGCAGTGCCCAGGGGCAGGGTGCCCTCTCCTACGAGCAGTACTTC.